This entry lists 29 T cell receptor beta chains sequenced from one sample in a study of shared clonotypes between healthy human individuals. Produced via immunoSEQ multiplex PCR; TCRdb's table is partial and in-frame only. The profile covers approximately 2,300,000 clones, with under 95% appearing a single time and around 0.4% taken by the ten largest. Source material: naive CD4+ T cells from PBMCs. Subset described: CD45RA+ positively selected. The receptor set was obtained from a man younger than 35 in good health. Some clones in this sample may be carry-over from other donors' samples.

V usage is TRBV18 and J usage is TRBJ2-3; TRBD2 agrees at 8 bases. This CDR3 contains 17 residues. Germline loops: CDR1 KGHSH, CDR2 LQKENI. V trimming: 6 bases; J trimming: 0 bases; junction bases outside the gene matches: 11. This CDR3 reads CASSHRGASGSTDTQYF. The CDR3, as DNA: TGTGCCAGCTCCCACCGCGGGGCTAGCGGGAGCACAGATACGCAGTATTTT.

J is TRBJ1-1 and V is TRBV6-1; D is perhaps TRBD1 (6 bases). There are 15 residues in the CDR3. Per the germline V gene, CDR1 is MNHNS and CDR2 is SASEGT. Trimming shortened V by 1 base and J by 5 bases, and 14 bases separated the two germline ends. The CDR3 here is CASSEGGLGGTEAFF. The DNA of the CDR3 is TGTGCCAGCAGTGAAGGGGGGCTGGGGGGTACTGAAGCTTTCTTT.

The V gene is TRBV7-2, the J gene TRBJ2-7; D is possibly TRBD1 (5 bases). The CDR3 is made up of 16 amino acids. V was clipped by 1 base and J by 1 base, with 14 bases between them. The germline CDR1 and CDR2 sequences are SGHTA and FQGNSA. The CDR3, as DNA: TGTGCCAGCAGCTTAGTTCCCCAGGGTTTTTCCTACGAGCAGTACTTC. Encoded protein: CASSLVPQGFSYEQYF.

The V gene is TRBV21-1, the J gene TRBJ2-5; TRBD1, the table's D call, lacks a check against the DNA. TRBV21-1 constitutes a pseudogene. The CDR3 sequence is 13 residues long. The CDR3 reads CASSNQAQETQYF. The CDR3 region has the DNA TGTGCCAGCAGCAACCAGGCCCAAGAGACCCAGTACTTC.

This clone was counted a few times. The DNA for the CDR3 is TGCGCCAGCAGCTTGGTACTACAGGCGAACACTGAAGCTTTCTTT. This codes for CASSLVLQANTEAFF. The V call is TRBV5-1, the J call TRBJ1-1; a possible D gene is TRBD1 (5 bases). Trimming took off 0 bases at V and 1 base at J, with 10 bases between the two ends. Germline assignment: CDR1 SGHRS and CDR2 YFSETQ. This CDR3 is 15 amino acids long.

The rearrangement uses TRBV6-6 and TRBJ2-1, with 8 bases aligning to TRBD2. The CDR3 is 16 residues long. CDR1 and CDR2 (germline): MNHNY, SVGAGI (reference sequence). With 0 bases clipped from V and 8 bases from J, the junction kept 9 bases outside the gene matches. CDR3 DNA sequence: TGTGCCAGCAGTTACTCGTCCCCAGCGGGAGACGATGAGCAGTTCTTC. Translated, it gives CASSYSSPAGDDEQFF.

The chain is built from TRBV28 and TRBJ2-6; maybe TRBD1 (6 bases). With 7 bases removed from V and 2 bases from J, the gap between germline ends came to 24 bases. Germline V gene data show CDR1 as MDHEN and CDR2 as SYDVKM. This CDR3 contains 19 residues. The CDR3 DNA sequence: TGTGCCAGCACCGCGAGGGGGTGGCAAGCGGTAGCTGGGGCCAACGTCCTGACTTTC. The encoded protein is CASTARGWQAVAGANVLTF.

The chain has TRBV15 and TRBJ2-7; 7 bases are a match to TRBD1. Germline V gene data show CDR1 as LNHNV and CDR2 as YYDKDF (reference sequence). V gave up 2 bases and J gave up 4 bases; unmatched junction bases: 8. The CDR3 contains 15 residues. CDR3 bases: TGTGCCACCAGCAGACTCGGCGCACAGGGGTACGAGCAGTACTTC. It encodes CATSRLGAQGYEQYF.

The gene calls are TRBV19 and TRBJ1-5, with D unresolved. Germline V gene sequence: CDR1 LNHDA, CDR2 SQIVND (reference sequence). Trimming left V 4 bases short and J 2 bases short, with 12 bases between. This CDR3 comprises 15 residues. The CDR3 sequence: CASSRERWGNQPQHF. CDR3 nucleotides: TGTGCCAGTAGTAGAGAAAGGTGGGGCAATCAGCCCCAGCATTTT.

Of note for this clone: Other DNA sequences within the sample encode an identical CDR3. V and J are TRBV4-1 and TRBJ1-4; D is ambiguous. Germline V gene data show CDR1 as MGHRA and CDR2 as YSYEKL. This CDR3 contains 14 residues. V was cut by 1 base and J by 5 bases, with 8 bases left in between. The DNA for the CDR3 is TGCGCCAGCAGCCAAGGTCAGATAAATGAAAAACTGTTTTTT. Encoded protein: CASSQGQINEKLFF.

This clone was picked up one time. The V call is TRBV7-2, the J call TRBJ2-1; no reliable D call. This CDR3 is built from 15 residues. Germline V gene lookup returns CDR1 SGHTA and CDR2 FQGNSA. V gave up 5 bases and J gave up 5 bases, with 16 bases separating them. The CDR3 DNA sequence: TGTGCCAGCAGCCCCAGGACGAGCGAGGACAATGAGCAGTTCTTC. This encodes CASSPRTSEDNEQFF.

A single count supports this clone. The J gene is TRBJ2-7, the V gene TRBV10-1; TRBD1 matches at 8 bases. In germline, CDR1 is WNHNN, CDR2 SYGVQD (reference sequence). The CDR3 is 13 residues long. Trimming removed 4 bases from V and 2 bases from J; junction bases left unmatched: 1. For the CDR3, the DNA is TGCGCCAGCAGTGGACAGGGGCCCTACGAGCAGTACTTC. It specifies CASSGQGPYEQYF.

This clone was recorded a few times. This chain joins TRBV7-9 and TRBJ2-5, with no clear D. Germline V lookup: CDR1 SEHNR, CDR2 FQNEAQ (reference sequence). V lost 2 bases and J lost 0, with 7 bases in between. The CDR3 has 14 residues. CDR3 DNA sequence: TGTGCCAGCAGCTTAATACGAGACCAAGAGACCCAGTACTTC. This codes for CASSLIRDQETQYF.

The gene calls are TRBV7-3 and TRBJ2-1; D remains unclear. The CDR3 has 16 amino acids. The ends were cut back, 2 bases at V and 8 bases at J, with 19 bases in the middle. Germline assignment: CDR1 SGHTA and CDR2 FQGTGA. The CDR3 DNA follows: TGTGCCAGCAGCTTACGCCGGGCCCCCAGGCGCGATGAGCAGTTCTTC. Its translation: CASSLRRAPRRDEQFF.

About this clone: In the same sample, other DNA sequences code for this CDR3. The V and J genes are TRBV10-3 and TRBJ1-1, with 7 bases identical to TRBD1. Per the germline V gene, CDR1 is ENHRY and CDR2 is SYGVKD. CDR3 length: 13 residues. J lost 5 bases, V lost 4 bases, and 4 bases had no gene match. The CDR3 DNA sequence: TGTGCCATCAGTGGGGGCAGGGGGACTGAAGCTTTCTTT. Its translation is CAISGGRGTEAFF.

The chain uses TRBV5-1 and TRBJ2-1; D possibly corresponds to TRBD2 (5 bases). Germline CDR1 and CDR2: SGHRS and YFSETQ. The CDR3 totals 16 residues. The V gene lost 2 bases and the J gene lost 2 bases, with 14 bases spanning the gap. CDR3 amino acids: CASSLIVGGTYNEQFF. The CDR3 DNA reads as TGCGCCAGCAGCTTAATTGTAGGAGGAACCTACAATGAGCAGTTCTTC.

The chain joins TRBV19 to TRBJ1-4; no definite D call. The germline gives CDR1 LNHDA, CDR2 SQIVND (reference sequence). The CDR3 is 14 residues long. Trimming removed 9 bases from V and 0 bases from J, with 11 bases in between. The CDR3 DNA is TGTGCCAGGGAGACTCTTGCAACTAATGAAAAACTGTTTTTT. Encoded protein: CARETLATNEKLFF.

The chain uses TRBV20-1 and TRBJ2-7; the D gene is possibly TRBD2 (5 bases). The germline CDR1 and CDR2 sequences are DFQATT and SNEGSKA (reference sequence). The CDR3 consists of 10 residues. V shed 3 bases and J shed 5 bases, with 5 bases lying between them. The chain's CDR3 is CSAREDEQYF. CDR3 DNA: TGCAGTGCTAGGGAGGACGAGCAGTACTTC.

The gene calls are TRBV12-5 and TRBJ2-3; D possibly matches TRBD1 or TRBD2 (5 bases each). This CDR3 is built from 18 residues. The V end was cut by 1 base, the J end by 1 base, with 18 bases between. Germline-derived CDR1 and CDR2 are LGHNT and FRNRAP. DNA for the CDR3: TGTGCTAGTGGTTTGGGATACGCCAGGGAGATCTGCACAGATACGCAGTATTTT. Amino acid sequence: CASGLGYAREICTDTQYF.

The chain links TRBV30 to TRBJ1-2; D perhaps matches TRBD1 (6 bases). Germline V gene lookup returns CDR1 GTSNPN and CDR2 SVGIG (reference sequence). V lost 1 base to trimming and J lost 2 bases, with 14 bases between them. CDR3 size: 15 residues. CDR3 sequence: CAWSGGGGANYGYTF. The CDR3 DNA follows: TGTGCCTGGAGTGGGGGTGGGGGCGCGAACTATGGCTACACCTTC.

This chain links TRBV5-6 with TRBJ2-7; the match to TRBD1 covers 8 bases. The V gene's germline CDR1 is SGHDT and CDR2 YYEEEE. V was clipped by 4 bases and J by 1 base; unmatched bases: 4. The length of the CDR3 is 14 residues. The CDR3 nucleotides are TGTGCCAGCAGCAAAGACAGGGGATCCTACGAGCAGTACTTC. Amino acids: CASSKDRGSYEQYF.

V and J are TRBV14 and TRBJ2-5; D is perhaps TRBD1 or TRBD2 (5 bases each). The ends were cut back, 7 bases at V and 1 base at J, with 10 bases in the middle. This CDR3 comprises 13 residues. The germline V gene has CDR1 SGHDN and CDR2 FVKESK. The CDR3 loop is CASNPGTQETQYF. The CDR3 DNA reads as TGTGCCAGCAACCCCGGGACCCAAGAGACCCAGTACTTC. Full variable domain (rest looked up from reference TRBV14 and TRBJ2-5): EAGVTQFPSHSVIEKGQTVTLRCDPISGHDNLYWYRRVMGKEIKFLLHFVKESKQDESGMPNNRFLAERTGGTYSTLKVQPAELEDSGVYFCASNPGTQETQYFGPGTRLLVL.

As for this clone: The same CDR3 arises from other DNA sequences in this sample as well. The chain employs TRBV30 and TRBJ2-5; D remains ambiguous. CDR1 GTSNPN and CDR2 SVGIG come from the germline V gene (reference sequence). The CDR3 has 11 residues. The V gene lost 0 bases and the J gene lost 2 bases, with 1 base spanning the gap. CDR3 region: CAWSVQETQYF. CDR3 DNA: TGTGCCTGGAGTGTGCAAGAGACCCAGTACTTC.

V and J are TRBV30 and TRBJ1-5; no definite D call. CDR1 is GTSNPN and CDR2 is SVGIG in the germline V gene (reference sequence). The length of the CDR3 is 14 residues. The V and J ends lost 3 bases and 0 bases respectively, with 9 bases between them. CDR3 region: CAWRGIYSNQPQHF. The CDR3 coding sequence is TGTGCCTGGAGGGGGATCTATAGCAATCAGCCCCAGCATTTT.

This chain connects TRBV7-9 to TRBJ2-3; the match to TRBD2 covers 9 bases. V was pared by 5 bases and J by 6 bases, with 6 bases of the junction left unmatched. Germline V gives CDR1 SEHNR, CDR2 FQNEAQ (reference sequence). The CDR3 has 14 amino acids. For the CDR3, the DNA is TGTGCCAGCAGCCCCGGGACTAGCTGGGATACGCAGTATTTT. It codes for CASSPGTSWDTQYF. Full variable domain (remainder filled in from reference TRBV7-9 and TRBJ2-3): DTGVSQNPRHKITKRGQNVTFRCDPISEHNRLYWYRQTLGQGPEFLTYFQNEAQLEKSRLLSDRFSAERPKGSFSTLEIQRTEQGDSAMYLCASSPGTSWDTQYFGPGTRLTVL.

This clone has a single count. The chain carries TRBV18 and TRBJ2-1; 9 nucleotides align to TRBD2. The CDR3 length is 15 residues. Looked up from germline, CDR1 is KGHSH and CDR2 is LQKENI. V lost 3 bases to trimming and J lost 6 bases; unmatched junction nucleotides: 6. CDR3 nucleotide sequence: TGTGCCAGCTCACCGGTTAGCGGGGGAGGCAATGAGCAGTTCTTC. As protein: CASSPVSGGGNEQFF.

The gene calls are TRBV7-2 and TRBJ2-1; D is possibly TRBD2 (6 bases). Germline assignment: CDR1 SGHTA and CDR2 FQGNSA. Deletions cut 1 base from V and 7 bases from J, with 11 bases between. CDR3 length: 14 residues. CDR3 residues: CASSLDRGRNEQFF. CDR3 DNA: TGTGCCAGCAGCTTAGACCGGGGGAGGAATGAGCAGTTCTTC.

CDR3 in amino acids: CASSVQGRGAYEQYF. In DNA form, the CDR3 reads TGTGCCAGCAGCGTACAGGGGCGAGGGGCATACGAGCAGTACTTC. The chain combines TRBV9 with TRBJ2-7, with a possible D match to TRBD1 (6 bases). CDR3 length: 15 residues. Germline V gives CDR1 SGDLS, CDR2 YYNGEE. V dropped 1 base and J dropped 4 bases, with 15 bases sitting between them.

This sequence joins TRBV6-5 and TRBJ1-1, with a tentative D call TRBD1 (5 bases). Germline-derived CDR1 and CDR2 are MNHEY and SVGAGI. The V end lost 5 bases, the J end lost 1 base, and 11 bases lay between the germline ends. This CDR3 region has 14 residues. This chain's CDR3 is CASSVTGTNTEAFF. The CDR3 DNA reads TGTGCCAGCAGTGTAACCGGGACGAACACTGAAGCTTTCTTT.